This T cell receptor (beta chain) was recorded in a study of CD4 T cells in relation to SARS-CoV-2 and coronaviruses. Before the COVID-19 pandemic, during about 2011-2019, CD4+ T cells were taken from unexposed donors. CD4+ T cells were isolated from the cells after about 11 days of culture. Looked up from germline, CDR1 is SGHDT and CDR2 is YYEEEE. J lost 1 base, V lost 0 bases, and 2 bases had no gene match. The CDR3 loop spans 15 amino acids. Sequenced by immunoSEQ multiplex PCR; TCRdb stores in-frame clones only, minus some. The table has roughly 24,000 clones, 75% to 85% seen once. With respect to this clone: The antigen is unknown.

Sample: CD4+ T cells from PBMCs, cultured in vitro. This clonotype was obtained from a human donor in good health. The V and J genes are TRBV5-6 and TRBJ2-3; TRBD2 matches 7 bases. CDR3 sequence reads: CASSLASGGTDTQYF. The CDR3 nucleotides are TGTGCCAGCAGCTTGGCAAGCGGGGGCACAGATACGCAGTATTTT.